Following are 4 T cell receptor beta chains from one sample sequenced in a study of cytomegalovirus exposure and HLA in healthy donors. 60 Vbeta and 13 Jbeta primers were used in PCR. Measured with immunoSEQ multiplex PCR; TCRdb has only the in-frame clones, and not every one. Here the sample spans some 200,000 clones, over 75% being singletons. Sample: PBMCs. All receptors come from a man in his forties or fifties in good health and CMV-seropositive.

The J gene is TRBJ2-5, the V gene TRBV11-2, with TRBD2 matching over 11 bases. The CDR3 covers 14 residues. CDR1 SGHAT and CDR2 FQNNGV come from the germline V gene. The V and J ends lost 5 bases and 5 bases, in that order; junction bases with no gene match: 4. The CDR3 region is CASSLSGGAETQYF. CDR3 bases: TGTGCCAGCAGCCTTAGCGGGGGGGCTGAGACCCAGTACTTC.

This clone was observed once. The chain's CDR3 is CASSYRDTNTGELFF. The DNA for the CDR3 is TGTGCCAGTAGTTACCGGGACACCAACACCGGGGAGCTGTTTTTT. The rearrangement links TRBV19 to TRBJ2-2, with TRBD1 as a possible D gene (6 bases). Trimming removed 5 bases from V and 2 bases from J, with 12 bases in between. Germline V gene data show CDR1 as LNHDA and CDR2 as SQIVND (reference sequence). The CDR3 is made up of 15 amino acids.

The CDR3 protein is CASSLTGSGPRGEKTQYF. CDR3 nucleotide sequence: TGTGCCAGCAGCTTAACCGGCTCAGGGCCCCGGGGGGAGAAGACCCAGTACTTC. The rearrangement links TRBV7-9 to TRBJ2-5; 7 bases agree with TRBD2. The V gene end was trimmed by 2 bases and the J gene end by 6 bases; junction bases not matched to a gene: 18. CDR1 is SEHNR and CDR2 is FQNEAQ in the germline V gene (reference sequence). The CDR3 extends over 18 amino acids.

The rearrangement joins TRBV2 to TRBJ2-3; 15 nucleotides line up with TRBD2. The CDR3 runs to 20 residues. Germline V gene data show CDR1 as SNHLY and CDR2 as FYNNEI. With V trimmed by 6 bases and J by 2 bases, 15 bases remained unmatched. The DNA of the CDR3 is TGTGCCAGCAGAGCACAGGGTTTAGGGACTAGCGGGGGGTACACAGATACGCAGTATTTT. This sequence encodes CASRAQGLGTSGGYTDTQYF.